What follows is one T cell receptor beta chain and its context. Its antigen is not known. This specimen belongs to a study of monozygotic twins with inflammatory bowel disease. From 3,500 to 4,500 ng of total RNA, each TCR library was prepared. TCRdb reworked the 5' RACE reads into one entry per CDR3 protein, no DNA. This sample contains 80,000 or so distinct CDR3 sequences. Regarding the study as a whole: Lower TCRbeta diversity (inverse Simpson) was seen in IBD patients than in healthy co-twins. A lone strong IBD-associated signal or clonotype found no support. Other individuals had fewer clonotypes in common with IBD patients than with healthy twins, especially with disease activity.

CDR3 length: 11 residues. Per germline, CDR1 SNHLY and CDR2 FYNNEI. V and J are TRBV2 and TRBJ1-5. This TCR was recovered from a human donor with ulcerative colitis or Crohn's disease, or a healthy co-twin of an affected twin (not recorded which). Sequencing was performed on blood. CDR3 protein: CASSDAQPQHF. Looking up the rest from reference TRBV2 and TRBJ1-5 gives the full variable domain: EPEVTQTPSHQVTQMGQEVILRCVPISNHLYFYWYRQILGQKVEFLVSFYNNEISEKSEIFDDQFSVERPDGSNFTLKIRSTKLEDSAMYFCASSDAQPQHFGDGTRLSIL.